Below, 7 T cell receptor beta chains from the same sample are listed, as sequenced in a study of CD8 T cells in ankylosing spondylitis. TCRdb processed the 5' RACE reads anew with MiXCR; each CDR3 protein has one entry. Of some 42,000 distinct CDR3 sequences in the sample, around 2.8% were seen once. Sequenced input: blood, either unsorted or a sorted T cell fraction (not recorded which). These receptors were taken from a male donor with ankylosing spondylitis or in good health (not recorded which).

This clonotype was counted many times. This rearrangement joins TRBV9 to TRBJ2-5; unclear D gene. Per germline, CDR1 SGDLS and CDR2 YYNGEE. The CDR3 extends over 14 amino acids. V was clipped by 5 bases and J by 5 bases, with 16 bases between them. The chain's CDR3 is CASSSNRGRETQYF. In DNA form, the CDR3 reads TGTGCCAGCAGTTCCAACAGAGGTCGGGAGACCCAGTACTTC.

This clonotype was detected many times. The chain is built from TRBV9 and TRBJ2-3, with a weak D call TRBD2 (6 bases). There are 16 residues in the CDR3. CDR1 and CDR2 (germline): SGDLS, YYNGEE. V was shortened by 0 bases and J by 5 bases, with 16 bases between the two germline ends. The CDR3 here is CASSVALGQGGDTQYF. The CDR3 DNA reads as TGTGCCAGCAGCGTAGCGTTGGGGCAGGGAGGAGATACGCAGTATTTT.

The sample holds many counts of this clonotype. The chain couples TRBV9 to TRBJ2-3; D uncertain. V lost 3 bases to trimming and J lost 1 base, with 6 bases between them. The CDR3 is 13 amino acids. The germline CDR1 and CDR2 sequences are SGDLS and YYNGEE. The chain's CDR3 is CASSEWGTDTQYF. CDR3 coding DNA: TGTGCCAGCAGCGAATGGGGCACAGATACGCAGTATTTT.

This clonotype has a count of ten or more. This sequence joins TRBV9 and TRBJ2-2; D perhaps matches TRBD2 (6 bases). This CDR3 comprises 16 residues. The V end lost 0 bases, the J end lost 4 bases, and 13 bases lay between the germline ends. Germline CDR1 is SGDLS and CDR2 is YYNGEE. CDR3 in amino acids: CASSVAGGTSTGELFF. CDR3 DNA sequence: TGTGCCAGCAGCGTAGCTGGCGGGACGAGCACCGGGGAGCTGTTTTTT.

In this sample, this clonotype turned up many times. This chain links TRBV9 with TRBJ2-2; TRBD1 might be the D (6 bases). Germline V gene sequence: CDR1 SGDLS, CDR2 YYNGEE. The V end was cut by 2 bases, the J end by 2 bases, with 10 bases between. The CDR3 runs to 15 residues. CDR3 coding DNA: TGTGCCAGCAGCGTGCTACAGGGAAACACCGGGGAGCTGTTTTTT. Residues: CASSVLQGNTGELFF. The complete variable domain, with remaining parts taken from reference TRBV9 and TRBJ2-2, reads DSGVTQTPKHLITATGQRVTLRCSPRSGDLSVYWYQQSLDQGLQFLIQYYNGEERAKGNILERFSAQQFPDLHSELNLSSLELGDSALYFCASSVLQGNTGELFFGEGSRLTVL.

The sample holds many counts of this clonotype. The rearrangement uses TRBV9 and TRBJ2-3, with D possibly matching TRBD2 (6 bases). From germline, CDR1 is SGDLS and CDR2 YYNGEE. V shed 0 bases and J shed 3 bases, with 11 bases lying between them. The CDR3 is 15 residues long. This CDR3 reads CASSVAEGRTDTQYF. The CDR3, as DNA: TGTGCCAGCAGCGTAGCTGAGGGGAGGACAGATACGCAGTATTTT.

This clonotype was detected many times. The rearrangement joins TRBV9 to TRBJ2-3; 10 nucleotides align to TRBD1. J was trimmed by 1 base and V by 3 bases; bases with no gene match: 11. The germline V gene encodes CDR1 SGDLS and CDR2 YYNGEE. The CDR3 is made up of 18 amino acids. For the CDR3, the DNA is TGTGCCAGCAGCGCCTCCCTTGGGACAGGGGTCCGCACAGATACGCAGTATTTT. It is translated as CASSASLGTGVRTDTQYF.